This T cell receptor (beta chain) originates from a study of HIV-infected patients and healthy controls. Around 500 ng RNA was reverse transcribed with alpha and beta constant-region primers. Separate chain-specific third strand synthesis with multiplexing indices produced the alpha and beta libraries. TCRdb passed the 5' RACE reads through MiXCR, listing each CDR3 protein once. The sample contains more than 8,000 distinct CDR3 sequences, approximately 8% of which appear only once. This clonotype is judged medium-sized. Trimming cost V 6 bases and J 1 base, with 13 bases left between them. Germline V gene lookup returns CDR1 DFQATT and CDR2 SNEGSKA (reference sequence). CDR3 size: 14 residues. The repertoire came from unfractionated whole blood and reflected all unsorted peripheral T cells.

This clonotype was obtained from an adult in good health. This chain links TRBV20-1 with TRBJ2-4; no definite D call. What was sequenced was blood. CDR3 coding DNA: TGCAGTGCCTCTAGAACGGAGGCCAAAAACATTCAGTACTTC. Translation gives CSASRTEAKNIQYF.